This TCR beta chain was found in a study of blood T cell repertoires in COVID-19. Across the study: Material from acute and convalescent COVID-19 was sourced from the United States, Italy and Spain. The cDNA or gDNA used as material had been derived from T cells, B-cell-depleted T cells, or PBMCs.

Per the authors' pipeline: How many nucleated cells were present was estimated from reference gene primer amplification. The method was immunoSEQ multiplex PCR; TCRdb's version includes in-frame clones alone and lacks a portion of them. The V and J calls and clone size are taken from that table; D and trimming were inferred from the DNA. Here the sample spans 45,000 to 70,000 clones, roughly 79% being singletons. This CDR3 contains 14 residues. Germline V lookup: CDR1 MNHEY, CDR2 SMNVEV (reference sequence). Trimming removed 5 bases from V and 1 base from J, with 11 bases in between. The receptor's source is a woman at least 80 years old with active or convalescent COVID-19. Material for sequencing was peripheral blood. J is TRBJ1-2 and V is TRBV27; D remains unclear. The CDR3, as DNA: TGTGCCAGCAGTCCCCAGCCGGGTAACTATGGCTACACCTTC. Translated: CASSPQPGNYGYTF.